The 13 T cell receptor beta chains below all came from one sample that was sequenced in a study of OX40 agonist ivuxolimab in advanced cancers. Using immunoSEQ multiplex PCR, the repertoire was profiled, and TCRdb retains in-frame clones only, with some absent. The sample lists 82,000 or so clones, around 90% occurring once. The material sequenced was CD4+ or CD8+ T cells sorted from blood, taken in a trial of the OX40 agonist ivuxolimab. Source of these receptors: an adult with an advanced solid tumor such as melanoma, head and neck, liver or kidney cancer.

The rearrangement links TRBV7-3 to TRBJ2-2; no reliable D call. The germline V and J ends were trimmed by 4 bases and 7 bases, with 13 bases remaining between them. CDR3 length: 14 amino acids. Germline-derived CDR1 and CDR2 are SGHTA and FQGTGA. The CDR3: CASSSTPMGGELFF. For the CDR3, the DNA is TGTGCCAGCAGCTCGACACCGATGGGCGGGGAGCTGTTTTTT.

CDR3 loop: CASRETGGRSPLHF. The CDR3 bases are TGTGCCAGCAGAGAAACAGGGGGCCGATCACCCCTCCACTTT. The chain links TRBV6-5 to TRBJ1-6, with 9 bases identical to TRBD1. The V gene's germline CDR1 is MNHEY and CDR2 SVGAGI. J gave up 10 bases and V 6 bases, and 7 bases lay outside the gene matches. CDR3 length: 14 residues.

This chain uses TRBV4-1 with TRBJ1-5, with 7 positions matching TRBD1. The J segment lost 7 bases and the V segment lost 0 bases, leaving 12 bases of the junction unmatched. The germline CDR1 and CDR2 sequences are MGHRA and YSYEKL. The CDR3 is 17 residues long. The CDR3 DNA reads TGCGCCAGCAGCCAAGATAATTCGGAAGGGGGCCTACAGCCCCAGCATTTT. This codes for CASSQDNSEGGLQPQHF.

This clone has a single count. Written as DNA, the CDR3 is TGTGCCAGCAGCCCTATGGCCACTTCCTACGAGCAGTACTTC. Translation gives CASSPMATSYEQYF. The chain carries TRBV7-9 and TRBJ2-7; D not resolved. The germline V gene has CDR1 SEHNR and CDR2 FQNEAQ (reference sequence). This CDR3 is built from 14 residues. V was clipped by 5 bases and J by 1 base, with 12 bases between them.

The gene calls are TRBV5-6 and TRBJ1-4; 7 bases line up with TRBD1. The CDR3 covers 13 residues. Germline V gives CDR1 SGHDT, CDR2 YYEEEE. Trimming took 5 bases from V and 8 from J; bases not matched to a gene: 6. CDR3 sequence: CASRGGAEEKLFF. CDR3 coding DNA: TGTGCCAGCAGAGGGGGCGCGGAGGAAAAACTGTTTTTT.

The chain links TRBV18 to TRBJ2-2, with 10 bases identical to TRBD1. The V gene end was trimmed by 3 bases and the J gene end by 4 bases; junction bases not matched to a gene: 5. The CDR3 contains 16 residues. Germline CDR1 reads KGHSH; CDR2 reads LQKENI. CDR3 region: CASSPRQGAVTGELFF. CDR3 DNA: TGTGCCAGCTCACCCCGACAGGGGGCGGTCACCGGGGAGCTGTTTTTT. The whole variable domain, filled in from reference TRBV18 and TRBJ2-2, reads NAGVMQNPRHLVRRRGQEARLRCSPMKGHSHVYWYRQLPEEGLKFMVYLQKENIIDESGMPKERFSAEFPKEGPSILRIQQVVRGDSAAYFCASSPRQGAVTGELFFGEGSRLTVL.

This clone was observed a single time. The chain has TRBV5-6 and TRBJ2-2, with 11 bases matching TRBD2. The V gene end was trimmed by 0 bases and the J gene end by 4 bases; junction bases not matched to a gene: 2. Germline CDR1 SGHDT, CDR2 YYEEEE. The CDR3 has 16 residues. The CDR3 DNA reads TGTGCCAGCAGCTTGGGGGGACTAGCGGTCACCGGGGAGCTGTTTTTT. Protein sequence: CASSLGGLAVTGELFF.

This chain uses TRBV11-2 with TRBJ1-1; D not certain. The CDR3 runs to 14 residues. Trimming removed 0 bases from V and 11 bases from J, with 16 bases in between. Germline CDR1 reads SGHAT; CDR2 reads FQNNGV. CDR3 protein: CASSLDGSEGYAFF. The CDR3 region has the DNA TGTGCCAGCAGCTTAGATGGATCTGAAGGGTATGCTTTCTTT. Combining the CDR3 with reference TRBV11-2 and TRBJ1-1 gives the whole variable domain EAGVAQSPRYKIIEKRQSVAFWCNPISGHATLYWYQQILGQGPKLLIQFQNNGVVDDSQLPKDRFSAERLKGVDSTLKIQPAKLEDSAVYLCASSLDGSEGYAFFGQGTRLTVV.

The chain couples TRBV19 to TRBJ2-5; maybe TRBD1 (5 bases). The CDR3 is 15 amino acids. Germline V gene sequence: CDR1 LNHDA, CDR2 SQIVND (reference sequence). Between the trimmed V and J ends, which lost 2 bases and 2 bases, there was a span of 12 bases. Written as DNA, the CDR3 is TGTGCCAGTAGTATAACAGGACAATATCAAGAGACCCAGTACTTC. It codes for CASSITGQYQETQYF. The complete variable domain, with remaining parts taken from reference TRBV19 and TRBJ2-5, reads DGGITQSPKYLFRKEGQNVTLSCEQNLNHDAMYWYRQDPGQGLRLIYYSQIVNDFQKGDIAEGYSVSREKKESFPLTVTSAQKNPTAFYLCASSITGQYQETQYFGPGTRLLVL.

This clone appeared once. The chain carries TRBV15 and TRBJ2-7; D ambiguous. CDR1 is LNHNV, CDR2 YYDKDF, per germline (reference sequence). Between the trimmed V and J ends, which lost 3 bases and 4 bases, there was a span of 16 bases. This CDR3 is built from 15 residues. CDR3 coding DNA: TGTGCCACCAGCAGCGGCCTCGTTGGGATATACGAGCAGTACTTC. Its translation is CATSSGLVGIYEQYF.

The chain couples TRBV6-1 to TRBJ2-7; 10 nucleotides match TRBD1. The length of the CDR3 is 19 residues. Unmatched junction bases numbered 14, after V lost 2 bases and J lost 1 base. The germline V gene encodes CDR1 MNHNS and CDR2 SASEGT. The CDR3 reads CASSEPSLGDRGFSYEQYF. DNA for the CDR3: TGTGCCAGCAGTGAACCTTCTTTGGGGGACAGGGGTTTTTCCTACGAGCAGTACTTC.

The chain has TRBV13 and TRBJ2-7; 10 nucleotides line up with TRBD2. There are 16 residues in the CDR3. With 5 bases clipped from V and 0 bases from J, the junction kept 7 bases outside the gene matches. Germline CDR1 PRHDT, CDR2 FYEKMQ (reference sequence). The CDR3: CASSLRLAGTSYEQYF. The CDR3 DNA reads TGTGCCAGCAGCCTTAGACTAGCGGGCACCTCCTACGAGCAGTACTTC.

The chain combines TRBV5-1 with TRBJ2-1; a possible D gene is TRBD2 (6 bases). This CDR3 is 15 amino acids long. The V and J ends lost 6 bases and 0 bases respectively, with 13 bases between them. Per germline, CDR1 SGHRS and CDR2 YFSETQ. CDR3 amino acids: CASNPSGGSYNEQFF. The DNA for the CDR3 is TGCGCCAGCAACCCCTCCGGGGGCTCCTACAATGAGCAGTTCTTC. The full variable domain, completed using reference TRBV5-1 and TRBJ2-1, is KAGVTQTPRYLIKTRGQQVTLSCSPISGHRSVSWYQQTPGQGLQFLFEYFSETQRNKGNFPGRFSGRQFSNSRSEMNVSTLELGDSALYLCASNPSGGSYNEQFFGPGTRLTVL.